This passage covers 22 T cell receptor beta chains from one sample sequenced in a study of T-cell memory formation after mild COVID-19. TCRdb reprocessed the 5' RACE reads with MiXCR, giving one entry per CDR3 protein. The table lists approximately 400,000 distinct CDR3 sequences, 18% of them singletons. The sample comprised PBMCs or a T cell subset sorted from them (not recorded which). The receptors come from a man younger than 35 who had mild COVID-19 (a few samples of this study predate the infection). Cell type and time point are not known.

The rearrangement links TRBV5-4 to TRBJ2-1; D unresolved. V lost 4 bases, J lost 0 bases, and 11 bases lay in between. The CDR3 length is 15 residues. The V gene's germline CDR1 is SGHNT and CDR2 YYREEE (reference sequence). The CDR3 DNA follows: TGTGCCAGCAGCCCGGGTGTGAGCTCCTACAATGAGCAGTTCTTC. It is translated as CASSPGVSSYNEQFF. Combining the CDR3 with reference TRBV5-4 and TRBJ2-1 gives the whole variable domain ETGVTQSPTHLIKTRGQQVTLRCSSQSGHNTVSWYQQALGQGPQFIFQYYREEENGRGNFPPRFSGLQFPNYSSELNVNALELDDSALYLCASSPGVSSYNEQFFGPGTRLTVL.

The chain recombines TRBV10-3 with TRBJ1-2, with 8 bases matching TRBD1. V lost 9 bases and J lost 7; bases outside the gene matches: 7. Germline CDR1 is ENHRY and CDR2 is SYGVKD. This CDR3 region has 12 residues. The CDR3 coding sequence is TGTGCCATTAAGACAGGGGATCGTGGCTACACCTTC. This sequence encodes CAIKTGDRGYTF.

This clonotype was observed a handful of times. The genes are TRBV6-5 and TRBJ1-6; 7 nucleotides align to TRBD1. Germline values: CDR1 MNHEY, CDR2 SVGAGI. The CDR3 has 15 residues. V was clipped by 6 bases and J by 7 bases; unmatched bases: 9. CDR3: CASRNEGAGNSPLHF. CDR3 bases: TGTGCCAGCAGAAACGAGGGGGCTGGGAATTCACCCCTCCACTTT.

V and J are TRBV18 and TRBJ2-7; 7 nucleotides align to TRBD1. After removal of 3 bases from V and 3 bases from J, the junction contained 5 bases not matched to a gene. Germline values: CDR1 KGHSH, CDR2 LQKENI. This CDR3 comprises 14 residues. CDR3 DNA sequence: TGTGCCAGCTCACCTCCTTGGGACAGCTACGAGCAGTACGTC. Protein sequence: CASSPPWDSYEQYV.

The chain combines TRBV12-3 or TRBV12-4 with TRBJ2-1; tentatively, D is TRBD1 (6 bases). The CDR3 consists of 16 residues. The V gene lost 5 bases and the J gene lost 4 bases, with 18 bases spanning the gap. In nucleotides, the CDR3 is TGTGCCAGCAGTCATACACCCAGGGGTCCTTACAATGAGCAGTTCTTC. This codes for CASSHTPRGPYNEQFF.

This clonotype has a handful of counts. The chain has TRBV29-1 and TRBJ1-1; 8 nucleotides line up with TRBD1. With V trimmed by 3 bases and J by 11 bases, 5 bases remained unmatched. Germline loops: CDR1 SQVTM, CDR2 ANQGSEA. The CDR3 is made up of 11 amino acids. CDR3 nucleotide sequence: TGCAGCGTTGATCAGGGGGCTGGCGCTTTCTTT. Amino acid sequence: CSVDQGAGAFF. Full variable domain (missing parts from reference TRBV29-1 and TRBJ1-1): SAVISQKPSRDICQRGTSLTIQCQVDSQVTMMFWYRQQPGQSLTLIATANQGSEATYESGFVIDKFPISRPNLTFSTLTVSNMSPEDSSIYLCSVDQGAGAFFGQGTRLTVV.

The chain links TRBV10-3 to TRBJ2-1; TRBD2 matches at 9 bases. From germline, CDR1 is ENHRY and CDR2 SYGVKD. Unmatched junction bases numbered 5, after V lost 8 bases and J lost 6 bases. The CDR3 totals 13 residues. CDR3 amino acids: CAIVDSGGNEQFF. For the CDR3, the DNA is TGTGCCATCGTGGATAGCGGGGGCAATGAGCAGTTCTTC.

The chain links TRBV7-9 to TRBJ2-5; D is possibly TRBD1 (6 bases). This CDR3 region has 14 residues. Germline CDR1 reads SEHNR; CDR2 reads FQNEAQ (reference sequence). V lost 5 bases and J 2 bases, leaving 12 bases between the germline ends. CDR3: CASSLQQGQETQYF. CDR3 DNA: TGTGCCAGCAGCCTACAACAGGGTCAAGAGACCCAGTACTTC.

This clonotype has a handful of counts. The V gene is TRBV20-1, the J gene TRBJ2-5; 11 bases are a match to TRBD2. Germline-derived CDR1 and CDR2 are DFQATT and SNEGSKA (reference sequence). V lost 0 bases to trimming and J lost 3 bases; unmatched junction nucleotides: 12. The CDR3 spans 18 residues. The CDR3 region is CSARDWGTSGGTEETQYF. In DNA form, the CDR3 reads TGCAGTGCTAGAGATTGGGGAACTAGCGGGGGAACAGAAGAGACCCAGTACTTC.

The sample holds a few counts of this clonotype. V usage is TRBV20-1 and J usage is TRBJ2-5; TRBD2 matches 8 bases. Trimming at V came to 3 bases and at J to 4 bases, leaving 7 bases not matched to a gene. CDR1 and CDR2 from the germline V gene are DFQATT and SNEGSKA (reference sequence). The CDR3 spans 14 residues. As DNA, the CDR3 is TGCAGTGCTAGGACGGGGGGGCATGGAGAGACCCAGTACTTC. This gives the protein CSARTGGHGETQYF.

This clonotype was seen only a few times. Given a much more abundant clone one base away, this may be a read error. J is TRBJ1-2 and V is TRBV5-1, with TRBD1 identical over 8 bases. CDR1 and CDR2 (germline): SGHRS, YFSETQ. Trimming removed 0 bases from V and 5 bases from J; junction bases left unmatched: 3. CDR3 size: 14 residues. The chain's CDR3 is CASSLARQGYGYTF. CDR3 DNA: TGCGCCAGCAGCTTGGCCAGACAGGGGTATGGCTACACCTTC.

A few counts support this clonotype. The chain links TRBV20-1 to TRBJ1-5, with 12 bases aligning to TRBD1. The CDR3 length is 12 residues. Germline values: CDR1 DFQATT, CDR2 SNEGSKA (reference sequence). Losses at the gene ends were 6 bases for V and 11 bases for J; bases not matched to a gene: 5. CDR3 sequence (DNA): TGCAGTGCCTGGGACAGGGGGCAGACCCAGCATTTT. Its translation is CSAWDRGQTQHF.

The V gene is TRBV23-1, the J gene TRBJ1-4; D remains ambiguous. TRBV23-1 is identified as an open reading frame with a role that is uncertain. Trimming took 2 bases from V and 0 from J, leaving 7 bases between them. CDR3 length equals 15 residues. Written as DNA, the CDR3 is TGCGCCAGCAGTCAACCGGTTTCAACTAATGAAAAACTGTTTTTT. This codes for CASSQPVSTNEKLFF.

This clonotype appeared a few times. This sequence joins TRBV4-1 and TRBJ1-1, with no clear D. Trimming took off 0 bases at V and 6 bases at J, with 8 bases between the two ends. The CDR3 consists of 13 residues. The germline V gene encodes CDR1 MGHRA and CDR2 YSYEKL. CDR3 bases: TGCGCCAGCAGCCAAGAAGCCGGCGCTGAAGCTTTCTTT. Its protein product is CASSQEAGAEAFF.

Only a few counts were recorded for this clonotype. The chain carries TRBV7-9 and TRBJ2-1, with 12 bases lining up with TRBD2. CDR3 length equals 15 residues. Unmatched junction bases numbered 10, after V lost 2 bases and J lost 14 bases. In germline, CDR1 is SEHNR, CDR2 FQNEAQ (reference sequence). CDR3 residues: CASSLRTSGDRREFF. The CDR3 DNA reads TGTGCCAGCAGCTTAAGGACTAGCGGGGATAGGCGGGAGTTCTTC.

The V call is TRBV24-1, the J call TRBJ1-1; no reliable D call. Trimming shortened V by 3 bases and J by 5 bases, and 9 bases separated the two germline ends. Germline CDR1 reads KGHDR; CDR2 reads SFDVKD. CDR3 length: 13 residues. This CDR3 is CATSDTRGTEAFF. CDR3 nucleotide sequence: TGTGCCACCAGTGATACCCGGGGAACTGAAGCTTTCTTT.

The CDR3: CASSWGALGNTIYF. In nucleotides, the CDR3 is TGTGCCAGCAGTTGGGGGGCCCTGGGAAACACCATATATTTT. The J gene is TRBJ1-3, the V gene TRBV12-3 or TRBV12-4; perhaps TRBD1 as D (6 bases). Trimming pared 4 bases from V and 4 bases from J, leaving 11 bases between. This CDR3 has 14 amino acids.

The rearrangement uses TRBV7-3 and TRBJ2-6; D is ambiguous. The CDR3 runs to 15 residues. With 4 bases removed from V and 1 base from J, the gap between germline ends came to 8 bases. Germline CDR1 and CDR2: SGHTA and FQGTGA. CDR3 coding DNA: TGTGCCAGCAGCTCAAGCGTATCTGGGGCCAACGTCCTGACTTTC. As protein: CASSSSVSGANVLTF.

This clonotype was counted between two and nine times. This chain connects TRBV20-1 to TRBJ1-5; D is uncertain. The CDR3 has 13 residues. V was cut by 3 bases and J by 5 bases, with 11 bases left in between. Germline CDR1 DFQATT, CDR2 SNEGSKA (reference sequence). In DNA, the CDR3 is TGCAGTGCTAGCCCGAGCTATGATCAGCCCCAGCATTTT. Encoded protein: CSASPSYDQPQHF.

The chain has TRBV29-1 and TRBJ1-1; maybe TRBD1 (5 bases). This CDR3 is 15 amino acids long. CDR1 and CDR2 from the germline V gene are SQVTM and ANQGSEA. The ends were cut back, 6 bases at V and 2 bases at J, with 19 bases in the middle. The DNA for the CDR3 is TGCAGCGTGTTTAGATTGGGGGAAATCAACACTGAAGCTTTCTTT. This codes for CSVFRLGEINTEAFF.

The chain joins TRBV5-1 to TRBJ2-7; D is possibly TRBD2 (7 bases). Germline-derived CDR1 and CDR2 are SGHRS and YFSETQ. This CDR3 is 15 amino acids long. V gave up 3 bases and J gave up 2 bases, with 15 bases separating them. In DNA form, the CDR3 reads TGCGCCAGCAGCTCCCCCCGGGGGGCCACCTACGAGCAGTACTTC. Residues: CASSSPRGATYEQYF.

The sample holds one count of this clonotype. This chain connects TRBV6-1 to TRBJ2-1; perhaps TRBD2 as D (5 bases). Germline V gene data show CDR1 as MNHNS and CDR2 as SASEGT. The V end was cut by 4 bases, the J end by 13 bases, with 14 bases between. The CDR3 spans 12 residues. Written as DNA, the CDR3 is TGTGCCAGCAGTGGGGAGCACATGGGCCAGTTCTTC. This codes for CASSGEHMGQFF.